Given below is one TCR beta chain in context. Antigen: not known. TCRdb re-called the RT-PCR reads with MiXCR, one entry per CDR3 protein. Among roughly 500,000 distinct CDR3 sequences, roughly 25% were seen once, and the ten largest hold less than 2.5%. CDR3 length: 14 residues. V was shortened by 5 bases and J by 7 bases, with 15 bases between the two germline ends. Per the germline V gene, CDR1 is MNHNS and CDR2 is SASEGT. The sample belongs to a study of response to subunit inactivated influenza vaccine. Whole-study findings and limits: The authors put forward the suggestion that each seasonal influenza vaccination may bring in only a limited number of new T cells.

This clonotype was sampled from a man in his fifties or sixties who received an inactivated influenza vaccine. The specimen comprised CD4+ T cells sorted from PBMCs, sampled about 5 days after vaccination. This rearrangement joins TRBV6-1 to TRBJ2-1; no clear D gene. The CDR3: CASSPPKSQNEQFF. The CDR3 DNA reads as TGTGCCAGCAGTCCCCCAAAATCGCAAAATGAGCAGTTCTTC.